The T cell receptor beta chain under discussion was sequenced for a study of blood T cell repertoires in COVID-19. Original data processing: From reference gene primer amplification, estimates of nucleated cell counts were derived. The data were produced by immunoSEQ multiplex PCR, yet TCRdb's version contains in-frame clones alone and is incomplete. V and J calls and clone size are as listed in that table; D and trimming were resolved from the DNA. The table records roughly 330,000 clones, approximately 89% of them present only once. Germline trimming cut 1 base from V and 1 base from J; bases unmatched to any gene: 2. Germline V gives CDR1 SGHDT, CDR2 YYEEEE. The CDR3 loop spans 15 amino acids.

Sequencing was carried out using PBMCs or T cells enriched from blood (not recorded which). The clonotype comes from a woman aged 25 to 39 who had recovered from COVID-19. V and J are TRBV5-6 and TRBJ2-5; TRBD2 matches at 9 bases. CDR3 nucleotides: TGTGCCAGCAGCTTGCCTAGCGGGGTCCAAGAGACCCAGTACTTC. Its protein product is CASSLPSGVQETQYF.